This T cell receptor (beta chain) was recorded in a study of PD-L1 blockade in urothelial cancer. As for the study in general: Patients went on atezolizumab in the mid-2010s, receiving 1,200 mg intravenously every 3 weeks. Between 0 and 3 chemotherapy regimens preceded treatment for each patient.

The CDR3 is 14 residues long. Germline V gene data show CDR1 as LNHDA and CDR2 as SQIVND (reference sequence). V lost 4 bases and J lost 8, with 14 bases in between. Synthetically made TCR analog templates were put into each PCR as spikes. Sequencing was performed with immunoSEQ multiplex PCR; in TCRdb, only in-frame clones are kept and a portion is missing. The profile shows about 76,000 clones, around 84% of them singletons. Patients presented with locally advanced or metastatic urothelial carcinoma. The rearrangement uses TRBV19 and TRBJ1-4; D gene unclear. This sample comprised PBMCs, obtained around atezolizumab (anti-PD-L1) treatment. This receptor was identified in a man aged 65-85 years with urothelial cancer. The CDR3 DNA sequence: TGTGCCAGTAGTACCAACAGCAATCGAGAAAAACTGTTTTTT. Translating it yields CASSTNSNREKLFF.